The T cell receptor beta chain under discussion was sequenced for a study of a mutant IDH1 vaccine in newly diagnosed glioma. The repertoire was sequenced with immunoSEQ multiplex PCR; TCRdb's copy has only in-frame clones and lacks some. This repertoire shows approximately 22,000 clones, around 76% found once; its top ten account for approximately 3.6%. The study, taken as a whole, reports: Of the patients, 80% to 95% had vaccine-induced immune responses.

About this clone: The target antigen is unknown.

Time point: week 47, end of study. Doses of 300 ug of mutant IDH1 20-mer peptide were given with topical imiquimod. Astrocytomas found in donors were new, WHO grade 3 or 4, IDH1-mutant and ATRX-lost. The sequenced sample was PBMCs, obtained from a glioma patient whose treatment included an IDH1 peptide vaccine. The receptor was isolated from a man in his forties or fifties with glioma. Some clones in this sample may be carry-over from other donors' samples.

CDR3 sequence reads: CAISVGDRNYEQYF. As DNA, the CDR3 is TGTGCCATCAGTGTGGGGGACAGGAACTACGAGCAGTACTTC. The chain carries TRBV10-3 and TRBJ2-7; 8 nucleotides agree with TRBD1. The CDR3 contains 14 residues. Germline V gene sequence: CDR1 ENHRY, CDR2 SYGVKD. V trimming: 4 bases; J trimming: 3 bases; junction bases outside the gene matches: 5.